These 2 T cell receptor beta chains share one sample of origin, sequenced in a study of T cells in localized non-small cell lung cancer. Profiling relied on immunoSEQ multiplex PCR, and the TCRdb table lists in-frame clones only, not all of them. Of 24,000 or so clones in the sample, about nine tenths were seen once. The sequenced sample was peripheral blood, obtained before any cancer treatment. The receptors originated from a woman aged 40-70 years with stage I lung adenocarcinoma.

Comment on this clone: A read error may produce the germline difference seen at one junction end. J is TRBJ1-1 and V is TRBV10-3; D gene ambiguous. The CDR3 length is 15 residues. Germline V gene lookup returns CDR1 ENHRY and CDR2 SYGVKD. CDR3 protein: CASSGTRTANTEAFF. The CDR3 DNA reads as TGTGCCAGCAGTGGAACAAGAACCGCGAACACTGAAGCTTTCTTT.

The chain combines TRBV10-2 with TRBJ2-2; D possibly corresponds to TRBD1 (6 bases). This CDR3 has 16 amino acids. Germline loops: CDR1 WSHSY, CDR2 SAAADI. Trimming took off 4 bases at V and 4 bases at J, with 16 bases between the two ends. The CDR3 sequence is CASSVLKQGSTGELFF. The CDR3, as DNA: TGCGCCAGCAGTGTGTTAAAACAGGGCTCCACCGGGGAGCTGTTTTTT.